One sample yielded the 20 T cell receptor beta chains listed below, sequenced in a study of monozygotic twins with inflammatory bowel disease (dated 2019 in TCRdb). The library relied on 5' RACE. Sequencing relied on an Illumina HiSeq 2500. TCRdb reprocessed the reads, and each CDR3 protein sequence is entered once, without DNA. This sample's clone table shows more than 85,000 distinct CDR3 sequences. The ten largest clones take up approximately 13% of the sample. The sequenced material came from blood. These receptors were collected from a human donor with ulcerative colitis or Crohn's disease, or a healthy co-twin of an affected twin (not recorded which).

The gene calls are TRBV9 and TRBJ1-1. The CDR3 covers 13 residues. Germline values: CDR1 SGDLS, CDR2 YYNGEE. The CDR3 here is CASTPAGGTEAFF.

The chain couples TRBV20-1 to TRBJ2-7; TCRdb names TRBD2, which stays unverified in the absence of DNA. CDR3 length equals 13 residues. Germline V lookup: CDR1 DFQATT, CDR2 SNEGSKA (reference sequence). The CDR3 protein is CSAPPGGTYEQYF.

J is TRBJ2-3 and V is TRBV27. Looked up from germline, CDR1 is MNHEY and CDR2 is SMNVEV (reference sequence). The CDR3 consists of 13 residues. The CDR3 is CASSYHRTDTQYF.

This chain joins TRBV12-3 or TRBV12-4 and TRBJ1-2. CDR3 size: 15 residues. CDR3 region: CASSLGPFANYGYTF.

V is TRBV5-5 and J is TRBJ2-7; there is no DNA to check the TCRdb D call of TRBD1. Germline V gene data show CDR1 as SGHKS and CDR2 as YYEKEE (reference sequence). CDR3 length equals 17 residues. The CDR3: CASSLSHYGNTGDEQYF.

The CDR3 region is CASSLKMNTEAFF. This chain links TRBV12-3 or TRBV12-4 with TRBJ1-1. The CDR3 loop spans 13 amino acids.

The J gene is TRBJ2-7, the V gene TRBV7-8; without DNA, the TCRdb call of TRBD2 cannot be checked. In germline, CDR1 is SGHVS, CDR2 FQNEAQ. There are 15 residues in the CDR3. CDR3 loop: CASSVRLAGGYEQYF. The whole variable domain, filled in from reference TRBV7-8 and TRBJ2-7, reads GAGVSQSPRYKVAKRGQDVALRCDPISGHVSLFWYQQALGQGPEFLTYFQNEAQLDKSGLPSDRFFAERPEGSVSTLKIQRTQQEDSAVYLCASSVRLAGGYEQYFGPGTRLTVT.

The chain couples TRBV18 to TRBJ1-1; TCRdb's D call of TRBD1 is untestable without DNA. The CDR3 has 14 residues. Germline lookup yields CDR1 KGHSH and CDR2 LQKENI. The CDR3 sequence is CASSAERGNTEAFF.

The chain carries TRBV11-2 and TRBJ1-2. CDR3 size: 12 residues. CDR1 is SGHAT and CDR2 is FQNNGV in the germline V gene. CDR3: CASSKESTGYTF.

CDR3: CATSLRLAGEYNEQFF. This chain connects TRBV5-1 to TRBJ2-1; TCRdb calls TRBD2, which cannot be checked without DNA. CDR3 length: 16 residues. Germline-derived CDR1 and CDR2 are SGHRS and YFSETQ.

The rearrangement uses TRBV5-1 and TRBJ2-5; TCRdb names TRBD2, which stays unverified in the absence of DNA. The CDR3 length is 17 residues. Germline CDR1 reads SGHRS; CDR2 reads YFSETQ. The chain's CDR3 is CASSFFLAGGPQETQYF.

V usage is TRBV12-3 or TRBV12-4 and J usage is TRBJ1-3. This CDR3 is 14 amino acids long. CDR3 region: CASSFGVSGNTIYF.

This chain joins TRBV7-8 and TRBJ2-2; TCRdb picks TRBD1, but there is no DNA to check that call. From germline, CDR1 is SGHVS and CDR2 FQNEAQ. The CDR3 runs 15 residues. This chain's CDR3 is CASSWGLVNTGELFF.

The chain combines TRBV12-3 or TRBV12-4 with TRBJ2-7; TCRdb designates TRBD1, a call that cannot be tested without DNA. The CDR3 totals 14 residues. The CDR3 loop is CASSRVDRPYEQYF.

The chain links TRBV4-2 to TRBJ2-7; the D call of TRBD1 rests on TCRdb alone, since no DNA is present to check it. Germline V gives CDR1 LGHNA, CDR2 YNFKEQ. The CDR3 length is 15 residues. The CDR3 sequence is CASSQATGVSYEQYF.

This chain joins TRBV7-3 and TRBJ2-1. Per the germline V gene, CDR1 is SGHTA and CDR2 is FQGTGA. This CDR3 contains 16 residues. CDR3 loop: CASSPQKGSSYNEQFF.

The rearrangement links TRBV5-1 to TRBJ2-7; absent DNA, TCRdb's TRBD1 call cannot be checked. The CDR3 covers 13 residues. Germline V gene data show CDR1 as SGHRS and CDR2 as YFSETQ. CDR3: CASSSDRTGWQYF.

This chain joins TRBV5-1 and TRBJ2-3; the D gene TCRdb calls, TRBD1, cannot be checked with no DNA. Germline V gene sequence: CDR1 SGHRS, CDR2 YFSETQ. The CDR3 runs to 16 residues. Here the CDR3 reads CASSWGIGQGTDTQYF.

This chain uses TRBV18 with TRBJ2-7; TCRdb's D call, TRBD1, is unchecked because there is no DNA. This CDR3 is built from 15 residues. CDR1 is KGHSH and CDR2 is LQKENI in the germline V gene. The CDR3 protein is CASSPGVEGAYEQYF.

This CDR3 is CASGRDRADTEAFF. The rearrangement links TRBV5-4 to TRBJ1-1; the TCRdb call, TRBD1, lacks DNA for checking. CDR3 length: 14 residues. Germline CDR1 is SGHNT and CDR2 is YYREEE (reference sequence). Together with reference TRBV5-4 and TRBJ1-1, the CDR3 gives the full variable domain: ETGVTQSPTHLIKTRGQQVTLRCSSQSGHNTVSWYQQALGQGPQFIFQYYREEENGRGNFPPRFSGLQFPNYSSELNVNALELDDSALYLCASGRDRADTEAFFGQGTRLTVV.